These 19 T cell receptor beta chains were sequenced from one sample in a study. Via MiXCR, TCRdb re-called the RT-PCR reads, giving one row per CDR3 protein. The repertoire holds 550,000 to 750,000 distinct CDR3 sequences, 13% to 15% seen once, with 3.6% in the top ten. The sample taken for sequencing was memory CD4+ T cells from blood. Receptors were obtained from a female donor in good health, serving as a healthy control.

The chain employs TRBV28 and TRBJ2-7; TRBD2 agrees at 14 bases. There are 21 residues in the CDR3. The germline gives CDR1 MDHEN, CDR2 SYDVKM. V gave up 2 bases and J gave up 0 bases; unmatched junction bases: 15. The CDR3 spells CASSLNRGTSGSSTRSYEQYF. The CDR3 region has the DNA TGTGCCAGCAGTTTAAATAGAGGGACTAGCGGGAGCTCCACTCGCTCCTACGAGCAGTACTTC.

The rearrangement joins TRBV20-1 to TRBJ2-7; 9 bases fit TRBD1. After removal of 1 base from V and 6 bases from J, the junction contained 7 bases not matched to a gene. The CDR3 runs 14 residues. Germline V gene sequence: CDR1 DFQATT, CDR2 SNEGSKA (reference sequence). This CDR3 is CSARGGTGSSEQYF. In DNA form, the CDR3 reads TGCAGTGCTAGAGGGGGGACAGGGTCTTCCGAGCAGTACTTC.

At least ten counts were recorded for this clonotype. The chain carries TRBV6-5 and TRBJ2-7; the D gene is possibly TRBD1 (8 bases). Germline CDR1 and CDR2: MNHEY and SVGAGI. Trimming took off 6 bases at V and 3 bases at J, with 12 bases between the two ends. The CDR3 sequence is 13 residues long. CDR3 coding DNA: TGTGCCAGCAGGGACAGGGACTACTACGAGCAGTACTTC. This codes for CASRDRDYYEQYF.

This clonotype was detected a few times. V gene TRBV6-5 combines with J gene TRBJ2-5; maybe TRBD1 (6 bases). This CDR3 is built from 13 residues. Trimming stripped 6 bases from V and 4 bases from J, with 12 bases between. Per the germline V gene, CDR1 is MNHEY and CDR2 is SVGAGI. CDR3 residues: CASRPTGLETQYF. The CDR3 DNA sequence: TGTGCCAGCAGGCCAACAGGGCTAGAGACCCAGTACTTC.

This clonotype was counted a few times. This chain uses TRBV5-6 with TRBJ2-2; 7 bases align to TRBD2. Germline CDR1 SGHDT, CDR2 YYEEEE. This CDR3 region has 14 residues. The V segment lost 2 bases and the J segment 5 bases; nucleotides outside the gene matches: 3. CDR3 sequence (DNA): TGTGCCAGCAGCTTAGGTAGCGGGACCGGGGAGCTGTTTTTT. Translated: CASSLGSGTGELFF.

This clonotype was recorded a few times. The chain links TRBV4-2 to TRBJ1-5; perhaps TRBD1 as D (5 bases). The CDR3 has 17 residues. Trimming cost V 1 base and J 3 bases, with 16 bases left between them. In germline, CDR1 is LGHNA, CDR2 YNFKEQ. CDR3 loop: CASSQALWGSANQPQHF. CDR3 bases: TGTGCCAGCAGCCAAGCCTTGTGGGGGTCGGCCAATCAGCCCCAGCATTTT.

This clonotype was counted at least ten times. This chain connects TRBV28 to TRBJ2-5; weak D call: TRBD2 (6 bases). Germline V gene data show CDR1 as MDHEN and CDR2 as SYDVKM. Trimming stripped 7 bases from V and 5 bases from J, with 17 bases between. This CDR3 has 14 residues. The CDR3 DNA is TGTGCCAGCACCGGATCCGGCGGGATGGAGACCCAGTACTTC. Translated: CASTGSGGMETQYF.

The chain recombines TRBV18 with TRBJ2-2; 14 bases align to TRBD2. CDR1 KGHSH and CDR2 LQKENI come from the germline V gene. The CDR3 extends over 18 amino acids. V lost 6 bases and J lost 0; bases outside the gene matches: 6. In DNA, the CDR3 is TGTGCCAGCTCCCTTACGGGACTAGCGGGAGCGAACACCGGGGAGCTGTTTTTT. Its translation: CASSLTGLAGANTGELFF. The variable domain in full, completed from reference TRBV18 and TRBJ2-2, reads NAGVMQNPRHLVRRRGQEARLRCSPMKGHSHVYWYRQLPEEGLKFMVYLQKENIIDESGMPKERFSAEFPKEGPSILRIQQVVRGDSAAYFCASSLTGLAGANTGELFFGEGSRLTVL.

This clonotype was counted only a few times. This CDR3 is CSPRVGGWQSPLHF. The CDR3 DNA sequence: TGCAGTCCCCGGGTAGGGGGGTGGCAGTCACCCCTCCACTTT. The V gene is TRBV20-1, the J gene TRBJ1-6; tentative D call: TRBD1 (6 bases). CDR1 and CDR2 from the germline V gene are DFQATT and SNEGSKA (reference sequence). V lost 8 bases and J 10 bases, leaving 21 bases between the germline ends. This CDR3 has 14 amino acids.

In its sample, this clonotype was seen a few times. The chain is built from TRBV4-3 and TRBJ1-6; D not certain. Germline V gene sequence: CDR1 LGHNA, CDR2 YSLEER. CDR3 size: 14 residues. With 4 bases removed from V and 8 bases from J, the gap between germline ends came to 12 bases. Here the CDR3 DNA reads TGCGCCAGCAGCCGCCTAACAGCGGATTCACCCCTCCACTTT. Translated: CASSRLTADSPLHF.

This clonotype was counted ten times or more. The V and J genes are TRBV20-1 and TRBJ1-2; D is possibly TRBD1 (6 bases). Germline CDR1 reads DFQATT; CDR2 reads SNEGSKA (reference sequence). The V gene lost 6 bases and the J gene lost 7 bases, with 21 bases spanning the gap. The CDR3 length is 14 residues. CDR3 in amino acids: CSASRRGSLGGYTF. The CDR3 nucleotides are TGCAGTGCCTCGCGCAGGGGTTCCCTTGGTGGCTACACCTTC.

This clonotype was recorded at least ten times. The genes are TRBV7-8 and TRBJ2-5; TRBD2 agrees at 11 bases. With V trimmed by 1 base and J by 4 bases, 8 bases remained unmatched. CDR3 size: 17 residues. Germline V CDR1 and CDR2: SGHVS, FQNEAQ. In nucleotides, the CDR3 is TGTGCCAGCAGCTTAGGGTTAGCGGGAGGGCCAGGAGAGACCCAGTACTTC. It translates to CASSLGLAGGPGETQYF.

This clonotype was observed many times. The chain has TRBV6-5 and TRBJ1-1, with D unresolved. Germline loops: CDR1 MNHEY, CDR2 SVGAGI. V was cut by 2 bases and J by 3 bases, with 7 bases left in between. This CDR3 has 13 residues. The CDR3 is CASSYVKYTEAFF. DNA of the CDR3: TGTGCCAGCAGTTACGTGAAGTACACTGAAGCTTTCTTT.

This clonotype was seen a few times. For the CDR3, the DNA is TGTGCCAGCGGACAACAGGGGGCCAAACAGCCCCAGCATTTT. Encoded protein: CASGQQGAKQPQHF. The rearrangement joins TRBV2 to TRBJ1-5, with 9 bases identical to TRBD1. The CDR3 extends over 14 amino acids. J was trimmed by 7 bases and V by 8 bases; bases with no gene match: 9. The germline V gene encodes CDR1 SNHLY and CDR2 FYNNEI.

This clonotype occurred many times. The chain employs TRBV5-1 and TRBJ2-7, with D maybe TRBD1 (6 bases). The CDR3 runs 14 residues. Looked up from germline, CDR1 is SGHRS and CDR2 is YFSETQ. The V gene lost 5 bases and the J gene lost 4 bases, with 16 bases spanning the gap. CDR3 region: CASRRDTDSYEQYF. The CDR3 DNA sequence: TGCGCCAGCAGACGGGACACGGATTCTTACGAGCAGTACTTC.

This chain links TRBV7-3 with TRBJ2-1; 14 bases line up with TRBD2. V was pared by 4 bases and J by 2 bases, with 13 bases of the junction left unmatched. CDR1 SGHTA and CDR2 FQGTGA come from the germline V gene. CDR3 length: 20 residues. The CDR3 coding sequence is TGTGCCAGCAGCTCCCCAACCGGGACTAGCGGGAGAGGGACCTACAATGAGCAGTTCTTC. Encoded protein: CASSSPTGTSGRGTYNEQFF.

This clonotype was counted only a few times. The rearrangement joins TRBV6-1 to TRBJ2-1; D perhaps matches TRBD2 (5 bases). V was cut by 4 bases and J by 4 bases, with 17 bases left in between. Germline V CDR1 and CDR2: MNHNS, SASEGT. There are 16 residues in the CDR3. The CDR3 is CASSALARALYNEQFF. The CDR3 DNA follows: TGTGCCAGCAGTGCCCTTGCGCGGGCTTTGTACAATGAGCAGTTCTTC.

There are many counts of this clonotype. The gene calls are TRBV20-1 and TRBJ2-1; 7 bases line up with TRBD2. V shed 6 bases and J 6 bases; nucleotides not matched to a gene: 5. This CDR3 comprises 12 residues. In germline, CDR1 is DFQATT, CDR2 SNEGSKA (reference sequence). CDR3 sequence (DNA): TGCAGTGCCGAGGGACTACTCAATGAGCAGTTCTTC. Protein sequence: CSAEGLLNEQFF.

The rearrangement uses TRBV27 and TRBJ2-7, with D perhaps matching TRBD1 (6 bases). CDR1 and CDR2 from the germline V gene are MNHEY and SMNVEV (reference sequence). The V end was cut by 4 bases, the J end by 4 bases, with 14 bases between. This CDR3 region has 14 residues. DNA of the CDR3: TGTGCCAGCAGTTCAGTACCAGGGGCGTACGAGCAGTACTTC. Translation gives CASSSVPGAYEQYF.